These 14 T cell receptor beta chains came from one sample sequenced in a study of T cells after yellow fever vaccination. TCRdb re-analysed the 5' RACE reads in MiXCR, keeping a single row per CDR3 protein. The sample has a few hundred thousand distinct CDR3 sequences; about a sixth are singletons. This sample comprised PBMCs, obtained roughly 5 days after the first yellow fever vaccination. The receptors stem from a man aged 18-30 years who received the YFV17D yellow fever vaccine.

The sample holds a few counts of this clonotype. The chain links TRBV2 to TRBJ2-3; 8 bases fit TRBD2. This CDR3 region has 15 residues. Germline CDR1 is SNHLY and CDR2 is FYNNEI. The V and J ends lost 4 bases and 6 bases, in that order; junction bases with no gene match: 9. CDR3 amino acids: CASSVSSGGWDTQYF. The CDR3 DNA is TGTGCCAGCAGTGTTTCCAGCGGGGGCTGGGATACGCAGTATTTT.

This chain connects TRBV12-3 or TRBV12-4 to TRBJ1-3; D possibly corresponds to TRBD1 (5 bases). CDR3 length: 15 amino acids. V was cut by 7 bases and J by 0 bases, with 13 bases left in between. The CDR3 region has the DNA TGTGCCAGCATTCCGGGACTGGACTCTGGAAACACCATATATTTT. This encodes CASIPGLDSGNTIYF.

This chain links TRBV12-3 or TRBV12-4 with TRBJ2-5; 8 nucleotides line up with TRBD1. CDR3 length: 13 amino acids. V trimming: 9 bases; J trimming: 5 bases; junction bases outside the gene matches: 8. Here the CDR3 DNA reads TGTGCCAGTAACGCAGGGGGCCAGGAGACCCAGTACTTC. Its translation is CASNAGGQETQYF.

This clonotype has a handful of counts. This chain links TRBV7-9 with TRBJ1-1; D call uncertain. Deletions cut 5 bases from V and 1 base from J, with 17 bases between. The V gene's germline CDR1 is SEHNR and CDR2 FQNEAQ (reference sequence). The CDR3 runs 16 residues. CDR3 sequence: CASSPNPGMKNTEAFF. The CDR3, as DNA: TGTGCCAGCAGCCCAAACCCCGGGATGAAGAACACTGAAGCTTTCTTT.

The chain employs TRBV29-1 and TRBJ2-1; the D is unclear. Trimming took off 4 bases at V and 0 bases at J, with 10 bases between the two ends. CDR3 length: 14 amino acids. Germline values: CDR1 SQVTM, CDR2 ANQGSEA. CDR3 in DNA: TGCAGCGTTGTGTCCCGAAACTCCTACAATGAGCAGTTCTTC. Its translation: CSVVSRNSYNEQFF.

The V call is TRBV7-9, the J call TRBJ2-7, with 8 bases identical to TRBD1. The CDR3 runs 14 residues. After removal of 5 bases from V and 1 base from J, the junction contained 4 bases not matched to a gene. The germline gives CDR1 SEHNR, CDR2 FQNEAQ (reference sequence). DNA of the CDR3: TGTGCCAGCAGCGAACGGACAGGGTCCTACGAGCAGTACGTC. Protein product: CASSERTGSYEQYV.

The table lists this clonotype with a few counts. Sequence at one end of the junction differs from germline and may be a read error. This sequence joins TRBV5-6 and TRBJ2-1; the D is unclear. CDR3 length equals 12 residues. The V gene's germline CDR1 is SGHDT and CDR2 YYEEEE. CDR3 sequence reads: CASSLGTVKNLF. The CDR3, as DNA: TGTGCCAGCAGCTTGGGGACGGTCAAGAATCTCTTC.

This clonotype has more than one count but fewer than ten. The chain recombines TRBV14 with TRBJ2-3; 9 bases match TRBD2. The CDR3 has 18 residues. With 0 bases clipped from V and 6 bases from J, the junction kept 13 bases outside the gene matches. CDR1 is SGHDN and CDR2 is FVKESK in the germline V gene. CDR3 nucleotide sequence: TGTGCCAGCAGCCAAGATTCCTACTGGAGCGGGGGGTCTGATACGCAGTATTTT. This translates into CASSQDSYWSGGSDTQYF. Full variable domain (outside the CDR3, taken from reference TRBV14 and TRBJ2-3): EAGVTQFPSHSVIEKGQTVTLRCDPISGHDNLYWYRRVMGKEIKFLLHFVKESKQDESGMPNNRFLAERTGGTYSTLKVQPAELEDSGVYFCASSQDSYWSGGSDTQYFGPGTRLTVL.

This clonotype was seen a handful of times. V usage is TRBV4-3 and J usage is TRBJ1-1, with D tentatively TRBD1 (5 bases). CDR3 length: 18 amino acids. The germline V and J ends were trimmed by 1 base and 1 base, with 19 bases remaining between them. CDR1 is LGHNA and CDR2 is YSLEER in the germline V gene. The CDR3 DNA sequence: TGCGCCAGCAGCCAAGTTGCCAGGGCCTCGCGGGGGAACACTGAAGCTTTCTTT. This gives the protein CASSQVARASRGNTEAFF.

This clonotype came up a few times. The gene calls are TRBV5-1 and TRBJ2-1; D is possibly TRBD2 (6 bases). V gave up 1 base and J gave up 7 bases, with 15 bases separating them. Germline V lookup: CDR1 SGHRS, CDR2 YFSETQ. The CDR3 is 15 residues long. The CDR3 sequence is CASSLFGGVLNEQFF. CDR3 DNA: TGCGCCAGCAGCTTGTTTGGAGGGGTGCTGAATGAGCAGTTCTTC. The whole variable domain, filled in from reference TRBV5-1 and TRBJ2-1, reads KAGVTQTPRYLIKTRGQQVTLSCSPISGHRSVSWYQQTPGQGLQFLFEYFSETQRNKGNFPGRFSGRQFSNSRSEMNVSTLELGDSALYLCASSLFGGVLNEQFFGPGTRLTVL.

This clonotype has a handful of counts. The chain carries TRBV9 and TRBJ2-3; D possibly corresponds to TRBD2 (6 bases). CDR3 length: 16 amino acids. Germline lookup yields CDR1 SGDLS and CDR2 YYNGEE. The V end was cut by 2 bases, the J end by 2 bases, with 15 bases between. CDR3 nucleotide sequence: TGTGCCAGCAGCGTTTGGGTTGGGGGGTCCACAGATACGCAGTATTTT. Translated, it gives CASSVWVGGSTDTQYF.

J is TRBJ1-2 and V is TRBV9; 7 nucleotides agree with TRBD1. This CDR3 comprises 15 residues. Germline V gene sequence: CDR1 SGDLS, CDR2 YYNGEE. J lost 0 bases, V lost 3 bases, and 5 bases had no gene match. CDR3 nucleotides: TGTGCCAGCAGCGCGGGACAGTGGTCTAACTATGGCTACACCTTC. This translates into CASSAGQWSNYGYTF. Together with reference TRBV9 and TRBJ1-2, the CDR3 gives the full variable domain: DSGVTQTPKHLITATGQRVTLRCSPRSGDLSVYWYQQSLDQGLQFLIQYYNGEERAKGNILERFSAQQFPDLHSELNLSSLELGDSALYFCASSAGQWSNYGYTFGSGTRLTVV.

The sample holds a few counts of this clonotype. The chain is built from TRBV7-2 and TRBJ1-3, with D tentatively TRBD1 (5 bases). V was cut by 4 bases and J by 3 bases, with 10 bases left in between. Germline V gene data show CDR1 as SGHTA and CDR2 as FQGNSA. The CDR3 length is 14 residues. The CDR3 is CASSSPRVGNTIYF. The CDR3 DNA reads TGTGCCAGCAGCTCCCCCAGGGTTGGAAACACCATATATTTT. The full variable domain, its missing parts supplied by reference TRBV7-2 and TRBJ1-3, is GAGVSQSPSNKVTEKGKDVELRCDPISGHTALYWYRQSLGQGLEFLIYFQGNSAPDKSGLPSDRFSAERTGGSVSTLTIQRTQQEDSAVYLCASSSPRVGNTIYFGEGSWLTVV.

For the CDR3, the DNA is TGCGCCAGCAGTGCCGGGGGCGGGAACACCGGGGAGCTGTTTTTT. It codes for CASSAGGGNTGELFF. This chain links TRBV5-1 with TRBJ2-2; perhaps D is TRBD1 or TRBD2 (6 bases each). The CDR3 is made up of 15 amino acids. Germline V gene data show CDR1 as SGHRS and CDR2 as YFSETQ. V shed 5 bases and J shed 1 base, with 12 bases lying between them.